Presented here are 20 T cell receptor delta chains from one specimen sequenced in a study of γδ T cells in repeated Plasmodium falciparum infection. TCRdb re-processed the multiplex PCR reads using CATT. The table records more than 45,000 delta-chain clones, approximately 1.7% of them present only once. Bulk repertoires came from Vgamma9/Vdelta2+ or Vdelta2-negative gammadelta T cells flow-sorted from PBMC. Sequenced material: gamma-delta T cells from blood. Every receptor here comes from a pool of human donors (malaria-infected and uninfected, not separated).

Comment on this clone: Translating this DNA gives a protein that differs at residue 3 from the TCRdb one, which belongs to a much larger clone; a read error is likely, and the protein shown is this translation. The V gene is TRDV1, the J gene TRDJ3; 13 nucleotides line up with TRDD3. The J gene, left out of TCRdb, was set here by checking the DNA against germline. This CDR3 has 26 amino acids. The germline CDR1 and CDR2 sequences are TSWWSYY and QGS. The CDR3 DNA reads TGTGCTTTTGGGGAACAGGGGGGGAGTACTGGGGGATACGAAGTATTTTCCTCCTGGGACACCCGACAGATGTTTTTC. Protein product: CAFGEQGGSTGGYEVFSSWDTRQMFF.

This clone has a handful of counts. TCRdb assigns this DNA the protein of a much larger clone, which departs from its translation at residue 23; this likely reflects a read error, and the protein shown comes from translating the DNA. The J gene was not called, though the V gene is TRDV2; the listed D gene, TRDD3, was not tested against the DNA. Germline CDR1 and CDR2: GEAIGNYY and EKD. CDR3 size: 25 residues. The CDR3 loop is CACDKACVLPRYWASPLWGTDKPIF. The CDR3, as DNA: TGTGCCTGTGACAAGGCCTGTGTTCTCCCGAGGTACTGGGCCTCGCCCCTATGGGGCACCGATAAACCCATCTTT.

As regards this clone: The protein that TCRdb holds for this DNA derives from a much larger clone and differs from the translated DNA at residue 18, which likely indicates a read error; the protein shown here is translated from the DNA. For the V gene the call is TRAV38-2/DV8; the J gene has no call; TRDD3, the table's D call, lacks a check against the DNA. This CDR3 is 20 amino acids long. Per the germline V gene, CDR1 is TSESDYY and CDR2 is QEAYKQQN. CDR3 DNA: TGTGCTTATAGGAGCGCTGATAAAGAAAACTGGGGGAGGTACACCGATAAACCCATCTTT. Its protein is CAYRSADKENWGRYTDKPIF.

This clone has a handful of counts. This probably arose from a read error, given a far larger clone one base away. At the DNA level, this CDR3 is encoded by other sequences in the same sample as well. The chain uses TRDV3 and TRDJ1; 11 nucleotides match TRDD3. The germline V gene encodes CDR1 TVYSNPD and CDR2 GDNSRS (reference sequence). This CDR3 spans 20 amino acids. CDR3 in DNA: TGTGCCTTTTTGAACCCTCCTTGGGCCCGTGGGGGATACGCGTACGATAAACTCATTTTT. Translated: CAFLNPPWARGGYAYDKLIF.

This clone was counted at least ten times. TCRdb's listed protein matches a much larger clone and diverges from this DNA's translation at residue 4, likely through a read error; the protein shown comes from the DNA. This chain joins TRDV1 and TRDJ1; 8 bases match TRDD3. Germline assignment: CDR1 TSWWSYY and CDR2 QGS. With 4 bases clipped from V and 0 bases from J, the junction kept 25 bases outside the gene matches. CDR3 size: 22 residues. CDR3 coding DNA: TGTGCTCTTGGGGCCCCGCCGTCCCATACTGGGGGCCGACAACTGTACACCGATAAACTCATCTTT. This sequence encodes CALGAPPSHTGGRQLYTDKLIF.

This clone occurred a few times. A read error likely explains why the TCRdb protein, taken from a much larger clone, differs from this DNA's translation at residue 6; the protein shown is translated from the DNA. The chain couples TRDV2 to TRDJ1; 13 positions match TRDD3. The J gene, not given by TCRdb, was assigned here from a germline match of the nucleotide sequence. CDR1 is GEAIGNYY and CDR2 is EKD in the germline V gene. V gave up 0 bases and J gave up 0 bases; unmatched junction bases: 21. The CDR3 sequence is 23 residues long. DNA for the CDR3: TGTGCCTGTGACACCAAGTTCTCCAAACTGGGGGATACGCGCCAAACGTACACCGATAAACTCATCTTT. Protein: CACDTKFSKLGDTRQTYTDKLIF.

Comment on this clone: A far larger clone is a single base away, which makes a read error likely. Other nucleotide sequences in the sample specify the same CDR3. The genes are TRDV1 and TRDJ1; 11 bases are a match to TRDD3. Trimming at V came to 4 bases and at J to 3 bases, leaving 19 bases not matched to a gene. The CDR3 has 20 residues. Germline assignment: CDR1 TSWWSYY and CDR2 QGS. The CDR3 here is CALGGRSWGIRVVWADKLIF. The DNA for the CDR3 is TGTGCTCTTGGGGGACGGAGTTGGGGGATACGCGTTGTTTGGGCCGATAAACTCATCTTT.

This clone was counted a few times. The TCRdb protein comes from a much larger clone and disagrees with this DNA's translation at residue 10, likely due to a read error; the protein given here is derived from the DNA. The chain uses TRDV1 and TRDJ1; no definite D call. The CDR3 runs 14 residues. V was pared by 0 bases and J by 6 bases, with 11 bases between. Germline-derived CDR1 and CDR2 are TSWWSYY and QGS. CDR3 sequence reads: CALGELIGSNKLIF. As DNA, the CDR3 is TGTGCTCTTGGGGAACTCATCGGGTCCAATAAACTCATCTTT.

This clone has just a few counts. The translation of this DNA and the TCRdb protein of a much larger clone differ at residue 15, probably owing to a read error; the protein shown here is translated from the DNA. V is TRDV2 and J is TRDJ1; D is perhaps TRDD3 (5 bases). Germline V lookup: CDR1 GEAIGNYY, CDR2 EKD. V lost 1 base, J lost 1 base, and 30 bases lay in between. This CDR3 has 21 residues. As DNA, the CDR3 is TGTGCCTGTGACACATATCGGGAAGAAGAGGATATCCGGGGGTGCACCGATAAACTCATCTTT. Its protein product is CACDTYREEEDIRGCTDKLIF.

In regard to this clone: A far larger clone differs by one base, so this is likely a read error. Other DNA sequences in this sample translate to the same CDR3. The V gene is TRDV1, the J gene TRDJ1; 8 bases map to TRDD3. This CDR3 spans 22 amino acids. Germline V gene sequence: CDR1 TSWWSYY, CDR2 QGS. J was trimmed by 3 bases and V by 2 bases; bases with no gene match: 26. CDR3 region: CALGERLVPRVTGGYASDKLIF. CDR3 nucleotides: TGTGCTCTTGGGGAAAGACTCGTCCCTCGGGTTACTGGGGGGTACGCGTCCGATAAACTCATCTTT.

Only a few counts were recorded for this clone. TCRdb has a much larger clone's protein, which differs at residue 10 from the translation of this DNA, likely because of a read error; what is shown is the protein translated from the DNA. The genes are TRDV1 and TRDJ3; 12 positions agree with TRDD3. Here the J gene came from matching the DNA to germline, since TCRdb omits it. The CDR3 consists of 26 residues. Trimming took 1 base from V and 0 from J; bases not matched to a gene: 22. Germline V lookup: CDR1 TSWWSYY, CDR2 QGS. CDR3 DNA sequence: TGTGCTCTTGGGGAACAGGGGGGGAGTGCTGGGGGATACGAAGTATTTTCCTCCTGGGACACCCGACAGATGTTTTTC. This codes for CALGEQGGSAGGYEVFSSWDTRQMFF.

This clone was detected only a few times. A far larger clone lies a single base away; this is likely a read error. This sample also contains other DNA sequences that code for the same CDR3. This chain connects TRDV1 to TRDJ2, with D unresolved. Trimming left V 4 bases short and J 0 bases short, with 54 bases between. Germline V gene lookup returns CDR1 TSWWSYY and CDR2 QGS. CDR3 length: 30 amino acids. CDR3 sequence reads: CALGGLTTKPPLPGFRNDACGSALTAQLFF. CDR3 sequence (DNA): TGTGCTCTTGGGGGACTAACAACTAAACCCCCCCTGCCCGGATTTCGTAATGATGCCTGTGGTAGTGCTTTGACAGCACAACTCTTCTTT.

This clone was detected ten times or more. A far larger clone is off by one base, so a read error is likely. This specimen includes other DNA sequences encoding the same CDR3. The J gene is TRDJ4, the V gene TRDV1; D possibly corresponds to TRDD3 (6 bases). CDR3 size: 17 residues. Germline loops: CDR1 TSWWSYY, CDR2 QGS. Here the CDR3 DNA reads TGTGCCCTTGGGGATCAGCTTTTTTCGGGAGCGCGCAGACCCCTGATCTTT. This sequence encodes CALGDQLFSGARRPLIF.

This clone occurred a few times. This likely reflects a read error, since a far larger clone is one base away. The sample contains more than one DNA sequence encoding this CDR3. The chain employs TRDV1 and TRDJ4; 10 positions agree with TRDD3. The J gene comes from matching the DNA to germline here; TCRdb lacks it. The CDR3 consists of 19 residues. V was pared by 2 bases and J by 6 bases, with 21 bases of the junction left unmatched. Germline V gives CDR1 TSWWSYY, CDR2 QGS. This chain's CDR3 is CALGEFHFLRTGGWVALIF. The CDR3, as DNA: TGTGCTCTTGGGGAATTTCATTTCCTTCGTACTGGGGGATGGGTAGCCCTGATCTTT.

The sample holds many counts of this clone. V gene TRDV1 combines with J gene TRDJ1; 9 positions match TRDD3. CDR1 and CDR2 (germline): TSWWSYY, QGS. CDR3 length: 26 residues. V dropped 0 bases and J dropped 0; count of bases not matched to a gene: 32. CDR3 region: CALGELRHRSYYWGTSRFWYTDKLIF. DNA for the CDR3: TGTGCTCTTGGGGAACTACGCCATAGGTCCTACTACTGGGGGACAAGCCGATTCTGGTACACCGATAAACTCATCTTT.

In the case of this clone: A far larger clone is off by one base, so a read error is likely. The chain links TRDV1 to TRDJ1, with 9 bases fitting TRDD3. Because TCRdb records no J gene, it was assigned here through a match of the DNA to germline. Per the germline V gene, CDR1 is TSWWSYY and CDR2 is QGS. Trimming removed 3 bases from V and 0 bases from J; junction bases left unmatched: 20. This CDR3 region has 21 residues. The CDR3 sequence is CALGDKTASPRTGGNTDKLIF. CDR3 nucleotides: TGTGCTCTTGGGGACAAGACGGCATCCCCTCGTACTGGGGGAAACACCGATAAACTCATCTTT.

This clone has only a few counts. TCRdb pairs this DNA with a much larger clone's protein that differs at residue 6, likely a read error; the protein shown was translated from the DNA. V and J are TRDV3 and TRDJ1; D is ambiguous. Trimming cost V 2 bases and J 0 bases, with 13 bases left between them. The CDR3 consists of 14 residues. CDR1 and CDR2 from the germline V gene are TVYSNPD and GDNSRS (reference sequence). CDR3 residues: CAFRFSTYTDKLIF. In nucleotides, the CDR3 is TGTGCCTTTCGGTTCTCCACGTACACCGATAAACTCATCTTT. Based on the CDR3 plus reference TRDV3 and TRDJ1, the full variable domain is CDKVTQSSPDQTVASGSEVVLLCTYDTVYSNPDLFWYRIRPDYSFQFVFYGDNSRSEGADFTQGRFSVKHILTQKAFHLVISPVRTEDSATYYCAFRFSTYTDKLIFGKGTRVTVEP.

This clone occurred a few times. The likely explanation is a read error, given a far larger clone one base away. Other DNA sequences within the sample encode an identical CDR3. V and J are TRDV1 and TRDJ1, with 7 bases aligning to TRDD3. The J gene is not listed in TCRdb, so it was assigned here from a DNA match to germline. Germline loops: CDR1 TSWWSYY, CDR2 QGS. The CDR3 has 19 amino acids. CDR3: CALGDSHRSGYVYTDKLIF. In DNA form, the CDR3 reads TGTGCTCTCGGGGACTCCCATCGAAGTGGATACGTATACACCGATAAACTCATCTTT.

This clone appeared a few times. A far larger clone is one base from this, pointing to a likely read error. This same CDR3 is encoded by further DNA sequences in the sample. The genes are TRDV1 and TRDJ1; D possibly corresponds to TRDD2 (5 bases). Germline V lookup: CDR1 TSWWSYY, CDR2 QGS. The CDR3 length is 18 residues. Deletions cut 5 bases from V and 0 bases from J, with 22 bases between. CDR3 nucleotide sequence: TGTGCTCTTGGGATCGGACCTACACGCCTACCTTACACCGATAAACTCATCTTT. Translating it yields CALGIGPTRLPYTDKLIF.

The table lists this clone with a few counts. The protein held in TCRdb is that of a much larger clone and does not match this DNA's translation at residue 11, likely because of a read error; the protein shown is translated from the DNA. This rearrangement joins TRDV2 to TRDJ1, with 8 bases matching TRDD3. As TCRdb names no J gene, one was assigned here on the basis of a DNA match to germline. The CDR3 has 17 amino acids. Germline trimming cut 0 bases from V and 2 bases from J; bases unmatched to any gene: 10. Germline CDR1 GEAIGNYY, CDR2 EKD. CDR3 loop: CACDTERGYFWTDKLIF. CDR3 DNA: TGTGCCTGTGACACCGAGAGGGGATACTTTTGGACCGATAAACTCATCTTT.